This passage covers 24 T cell receptor beta chains from one sample sequenced in a study of cytomegalovirus exposure and HLA in healthy donors. The PCR used 60 Vbeta and 13 Jbeta primers. The protocol was immunoSEQ multiplex PCR, while the TCRdb copy is restricted to in-frame clones and leaves out a portion. The table has 150,000 to 200,000 clones, 75% to 90% seen once. The sample taken for sequencing was PBMCs. The receptors originated from a man aged 35 to 55 in good health and CMV-seropositive.

The genes are TRBV6-5 and TRBJ2-5; D is possibly TRBD1 (5 bases). This CDR3 comprises 13 residues. CDR1 and CDR2 from the germline V gene are MNHEY and SVGAGI. V gave up 2 bases and J gave up 5 bases, with 9 bases separating them. CDR3 region: CASSYVPGETQYF. As DNA, the CDR3 is TGTGCCAGCAGTTACGTACCAGGGGAGACCCAGTACTTC.

The chain links TRBV7-2 to TRBJ2-7, with 11 positions matching TRBD1. Germline V gene data show CDR1 as SGHTA and CDR2 as FQGNSA. Trimming cost V 5 bases and J 3 bases; bases outside gene matches: 6. The CDR3 has 15 amino acids. CDR3 bases: TGTGCCAGCAGCCCCGCCGGGACAGGGGGCTACGAGCAGTACTTC. Its protein is CASSPAGTGGYEQYF.

This chain uses TRBV19 with TRBJ1-2; 10 bases fit TRBD1. This CDR3 has 17 amino acids. The ends lost 1 base at V and 2 bases at J; junction bases unmatched: 7. CDR1 is LNHDA and CDR2 is SQIVND in the germline V gene (reference sequence). CDR3 sequence: CASSIGQRDRGNYGYTF. The CDR3 coding sequence is TGTGCCAGTAGTATAGGGCAGCGGGACAGGGGAAACTATGGCTACACCTTC.

About this clone itself: At one of its ends the junction is not consistent with the germline gene, which may arise from a read error. The DNA of the CDR3 is TGCGCCAGCGGCCAAGTGGGGCTCGAGCAGTACTTC. It is translated as CASGQVGLEQYF. The chain combines TRBV4-1 with TRBJ2-7, with a tentative D call TRBD1 (5 bases). The length of the CDR3 is 12 residues. Germline CDR1 reads MGHRA; CDR2 reads YSYEKL.

CDR3 in amino acids: CASSQLSRGSYEQYF. The CDR3 coding sequence is TGTGCCAGCAGCCAGCTGAGCAGGGGGTCGTACGAGCAGTACTTC. The rearrangement uses TRBV27 and TRBJ2-7; 7 nucleotides align to TRBD1. The length of the CDR3 is 15 residues. With V trimmed by 6 bases and J by 4 bases, 12 bases remained unmatched. The germline CDR1 and CDR2 sequences are MNHEY and SMNVEV (reference sequence).

J is TRBJ1-2 and V is TRBV4-1, with D maybe TRBD1 (5 bases). Trimming took off 0 bases at V and 1 base at J, with 12 bases between the two ends. The CDR3 covers 16 residues. CDR1 and CDR2 from the germline V gene are MGHRA and YSYEKL. CDR3 residues: CASSQELGAVNYGYTF. CDR3 nucleotide sequence: TGCGCCAGCAGCCAAGAACTTGGGGCGGTTAACTATGGCTACACCTTC.

The chain has TRBV6-5 and TRBJ1-2, with 7 bases fitting TRBD1. Trimming removed 5 bases from V and 2 bases from J; junction bases left unmatched: 5. CDR3 size: 14 residues. Germline CDR1 and CDR2: MNHEY and SVGAGI. CDR3: CASSPTGYNYGYTF. The CDR3 bases are TGTGCCAGCAGTCCGACAGGGTACAACTATGGCTACACCTTC.

In nucleotides, the CDR3 is TGTGCCAGCAGCCCGACAGAGAGTAATTCACCCCTCCACTTT. Protein sequence: CASSPTESNSPLHF. The V and J genes are TRBV27 and TRBJ1-6; D perhaps matches TRBD1 (5 bases). This CDR3 comprises 14 residues. V was shortened by 6 bases and J by 6 bases, with 12 bases between the two germline ends. In germline, CDR1 is MNHEY, CDR2 SMNVEV (reference sequence).

The chain combines TRBV7-6 with TRBJ2-2; 8 bases align to TRBD2. The CDR3 has 12 residues. CDR1 and CDR2 from the germline V gene are SGHVS and FNYEAQ. J was trimmed by 13 bases and V by 7 bases; bases with no gene match: 8. For the CDR3, the DNA is TGTGCCAGCAAGGCGGGGGGCCGGGGGCTGTTTTTT. This translates into CASKAGGRGLFF. The complete variable domain, with remaining parts taken from reference TRBV7-6 and TRBJ2-2, reads GAGVSQSPRYKVTKRGQDVALRCDPISGHVSLYWYRQALGQGPEFLTYFNYEAQQDKSGLPNDRFSAERPEGSISTLTIQRTEQRDSAMYRCASKAGGRGLFFGEGSRLTVL.

This chain connects TRBV9 to TRBJ1-2; a possible D gene is TRBD1 (5 bases). CDR3 size: 14 residues. The V end lost 0 bases, the J end lost 6 bases, and 12 bases lay between the germline ends. Germline values: CDR1 SGDLS, CDR2 YYNGEE. CDR3 in DNA: TGTGCCAGCAGCGTAGCCACGGGGACTAATGGCTACACCTTC. Protein product: CASSVATGTNGYTF.

The V call is TRBV2, the J call TRBJ1-4; D unclear. CDR1 and CDR2 (germline): SNHLY, FYNNEI. Trimming removed 3 bases from V and 7 bases from J, with 9 bases in between. CDR3 length equals 13 residues. The CDR3, as DNA: TGTGCCAGCAGTGAGGTAGTCGGTGAAAAACTGTTTTTT. It encodes CASSEVVGEKLFF.

About this clone itself: One end of the junction is discordant with germline, which a read error may explain. V is TRBV7-7 and J is TRBJ2-7; 12 nucleotides match TRBD1. The CDR3 totals 15 residues. Germline V CDR1 and CDR2: SSHAT, FNYEAQ (reference sequence). CDR3 coding DNA: TGTGCTAGCAGCCCGGGACAGGGGGCTTCCTACGAGCAGTACTTC. It specifies CASSPGQGASYEQYF.

There are a few counts of this clone. V gene TRBV6-1 combines with J gene TRBJ2-1; 7 bases fit TRBD1. V lost 11 bases, J lost 8 bases, and 12 bases stayed unmatched. CDR1 and CDR2 (germline): MNHNS, SASEGT. The CDR3 sequence is 13 residues long. CDR3 in DNA: TGTGCCGCGCAGGTAGACAGGGCGCATGAGCAGTTCTTC. Amino acid sequence: CAAQVDRAHEQFF.

The rearrangement links TRBV10-1 to TRBJ1-2; a weak D match, TRBD1 (6 bases). Germline V gives CDR1 WNHNN, CDR2 SYGVQD (reference sequence). The length of the CDR3 is 14 residues. Trimming shortened V by 2 bases and J by 4 bases, and 11 bases separated the two germline ends. In DNA, the CDR3 is TGCGCCAGCAGTGAGCCGACAGGTTTCTATGGCTACACCTTC. This translates into CASSEPTGFYGYTF.

The V gene is TRBV5-4, the J gene TRBJ2-7; the match to TRBD2 covers 12 bases. Germline CDR1 is SGHNT and CDR2 is YYREEE (reference sequence). This CDR3 has 15 residues. Germline trimming cut 0 bases from V and 5 bases from J; bases unmatched to any gene: 3. The CDR3, as DNA: TGTGCCAGCAGCTTGGGCCTAGCGGGGGGGGACGAGCAGTACTTC. It is translated as CASSLGLAGGDEQYF.

The chain links TRBV7-9 to TRBJ2-7; TRBD1 is a possible D gene (6 bases). Trimming cost V 4 bases and J 3 bases, with 16 bases left between them. Germline values: CDR1 SEHNR, CDR2 FQNEAQ (reference sequence). The CDR3 is made up of 15 amino acids. The CDR3 spells CASSSLRDTHYEQYF. CDR3 nucleotides: TGTGCCAGCAGCTCCCTCCGGGACACACACTACGAGCAGTACTTC.

The V and J genes are TRBV7-9 and TRBJ2-6; TRBD1 might be the D (5 bases). The CDR3 runs 15 residues. Germline CDR1 SEHNR, CDR2 FQNEAQ (reference sequence). V was cut by 8 bases and J by 9 bases, with 20 bases left in between. The CDR3 region has the DNA TGTGCCAGCGCTCCCAGGGTATCTATAGTCAACGTCCTGACTTTC. Amino acid sequence: CASAPRVSIVNVLTF.

V is TRBV2 and J is TRBJ2-1; TRBD1 matches at 7 bases. Trimming removed 6 bases from V and 5 bases from J; junction bases left unmatched: 4. The germline V gene has CDR1 SNHLY and CDR2 FYNNEI. The CDR3 consists of 13 residues. Here the CDR3 DNA reads TGTGCCAGCAGCCACGGGACAGACAATGAGCAGTTCTTC. It specifies CASSHGTDNEQFF.

V and J are TRBV4-3 and TRBJ1-1; 7 bases are shared with TRBD1. Germline V gene lookup returns CDR1 LGHNA and CDR2 YSLEER. J gave up 0 bases and V 0 bases, and 1 base lay outside the gene matches. This CDR3 is 15 amino acids long. CDR3 DNA: TGCGCCAGCAGCCAAGAACAGGGGATGAACACTGAAGCTTTCTTT. Protein product: CASSQEQGMNTEAFF.

V and J are TRBV5-1 and TRBJ2-7; weak D call: TRBD1 (6 bases). The CDR3 spans 14 residues. V was pared by 0 bases and J by 4 bases, with 11 bases between. Germline CDR1 SGHRS, CDR2 YFSETQ. The DNA for the CDR3 is TGCGCCAGCAGCTTGGCTCAGGGGTTGTACGAGCAGTACTTC. This translates into CASSLAQGLYEQYF.

The rearrangement links TRBV15 to TRBJ2-5; TRBD1 matches at 7 bases. Germline V gene data show CDR1 as LNHNV and CDR2 as YYDKDF (reference sequence). The CDR3 has 15 amino acids. J gave up 5 bases and V 1 base, and 7 bases lay outside the gene matches. CDR3 sequence: CATSRAAGGHETQYF. Here the CDR3 DNA reads TGTGCCACCAGCAGAGCCGCAGGGGGTCATGAGACCCAGTACTTC.

The chain uses TRBV4-1 and TRBJ2-7; 8 bases line up with TRBD1. CDR1 is MGHRA, CDR2 YSYEKL, per germline. V dropped 1 base and J dropped 3; count of bases not matched to a gene: 8. This CDR3 comprises 16 residues. The CDR3 spells CASSQGSRGPGYEQYF. In nucleotides, the CDR3 is TGCGCCAGCAGCCAAGGGTCCAGGGGGCCAGGCTACGAGCAGTACTTC.

V and J are TRBV27 and TRBJ2-7, with 9 bases aligning to TRBD1. Trimming cost V 6 bases and J 3 bases; bases outside gene matches: 3. Germline CDR1 MNHEY, CDR2 SMNVEV (reference sequence). This CDR3 contains 13 residues. The CDR3 loop reads CASSDRGVYEQYF. The DNA for the CDR3 is TGTGCCAGCAGCGACAGGGGGGTCTACGAGCAGTACTTC.

The rearrangement joins TRBV9 to TRBJ2-7; TRBD2 matches at 7 bases. This CDR3 has 15 residues. Germline V gene sequence: CDR1 SGDLS, CDR2 YYNGEE. V gave up 0 bases and J gave up 3 bases; unmatched junction bases: 6. The CDR3 sequence: CASSVEAGPVYEQYF. The CDR3 region has the DNA TGTGCCAGCAGCGTAGAAGCGGGGCCTGTCTACGAGCAGTACTTC.